The 26 T cell receptor beta chains given below trace back to one sample, sequenced in a study of cytomegalovirus exposure and HLA in healthy donors. PCR used 60 Vbeta primers and 13 Jbeta primers. Generated by immunoSEQ multiplex PCR, the TCRdb table keeps only in-frame clones and is missing some. The table has roughly 190,000 clones, roughly an eighth seen once. The sequenced sample consisted of PBMCs. Receptor source: a man in his forties or fifties in good health and CMV-seropositive.

The rearrangement links TRBV14 to TRBJ1-1; 7 positions match TRBD1. Germline V gene lookup returns CDR1 SGHDN and CDR2 FVKESK. The CDR3 consists of 16 residues. The trim removed 4 bases at V and 3 bases at J, leaving 11 bases unmatched. The CDR3 DNA reads TGTGCCAGCAGCCGCCGCGGCGGCGACAGGGACACTGAAGCTTTCTTT. It translates to CASSRRGGDRDTEAFF.

The chain joins TRBV6-1 to TRBJ1-1; perhaps TRBD1 as D (6 bases). The V gene lost 7 bases and the J gene lost 2 bases, with 14 bases spanning the gap. The V gene's germline CDR1 is MNHNS and CDR2 SASEGT. There are 14 residues in the CDR3. The CDR3 bases are TGTGCCAGCAAGATCGACAGGAGCAACACTGAAGCTTTCTTT. Residues: CASKIDRSNTEAFF.

This clone has just a few counts. The chain links TRBV11-3 to TRBJ1-6; D gene unclear. Germline CDR1 SGHNT, CDR2 YENEEA. This CDR3 has 15 residues. Trimming took off 2 bases at V and 7 bases at J, with 12 bases between the two ends. CDR3 coding DNA: TGTGCCAGCAGCTTACTCCGAACGGGGAATTCACCCCTCCACTTT. It translates to CASSLLRTGNSPLHF.

V and J are TRBV6-5 and TRBJ2-2; tentative D call: TRBD1 (6 bases). Germline V CDR1 and CDR2: MNHEY, SVGAGI. Trimming pared 10 bases from V and 1 base from J, leaving 10 bases between. The CDR3 is 13 amino acids. CDR3: CATGVVNTGELFF. In DNA, the CDR3 is TGTGCCACAGGGGTCGTGAACACCGGGGAGCTGTTTTTT.

The sample holds a few counts of this clone. The V call is TRBV4-3, the J call TRBJ1-4; D not certain. This CDR3 is built from 16 residues. In germline, CDR1 is LGHNA, CDR2 YSLEER. V was clipped by 0 bases and J by 8 bases, with 16 bases between them. CDR3 region: CASSQDSFGRGEKLFF. CDR3 DNA sequence: TGCGCCAGCAGCCAAGATTCTTTCGGGCGAGGGGAAAAACTGTTTTTT.

This clone was seen more than once but under ten times. The chain has TRBV29-1 and TRBJ1-4; no definite D call. Germline assignment: CDR1 SQVTM and CDR2 ANQGSEA. The ends were cut back, 4 bases at V and 8 bases at J, with 14 bases in the middle. This CDR3 has 13 residues. The CDR3 DNA sequence: TGCAGCGTTGTCCGGACTCCGGGGGAAAAACTGTTTTTT. Residues: CSVVRTPGEKLFF.

This clone was seen a few times. V and J are TRBV7-9 and TRBJ1-1; 7 nucleotides align to TRBD1. J was trimmed by 3 bases and V by 4 bases; bases with no gene match: 5. The CDR3 is made up of 14 amino acids. CDR1 SEHNR and CDR2 FQNEAQ come from the germline V gene (reference sequence). The CDR3 bases are TGTGCCAGCAGCTGGACAGGAGAAGACACTGAAGCTTTCTTT. It yields the protein CASSWTGEDTEAFF.

The rearrangement links TRBV9 to TRBJ1-4; TRBD1 is a possible D gene (5 bases). Germline CDR1 SGDLS, CDR2 YYNGEE. V lost 4 bases and J lost 0, with 13 bases in between. CDR3 length: 16 amino acids. CDR3 sequence (DNA): TGTGCCAGCAGCACTACCCCGACAGCAACTAATGAAAAACTGTTTTTT. It is translated as CASSTTPTATNEKLFF.

The V gene is TRBV28, the J gene TRBJ1-2; 7 nucleotides agree with TRBD1. The CDR3 covers 13 residues. Per the germline V gene, CDR1 is MDHEN and CDR2 is SYDVKM. The junction had 10 bases not matched to a gene; V was cut back by 7 bases and J by 8 bases. The CDR3 DNA reads TGTGCCAGCACCCCAGGGCAGGGGGACGGCTACACCTTC. Its translation is CASTPGQGDGYTF.

This chain links TRBV5-4 with TRBJ1-2, with TRBD1 as a possible D gene (6 bases). The CDR3 loop spans 14 amino acids. Trimming stripped 3 bases from V and 3 bases from J, with 12 bases between. CDR1 and CDR2 from the germline V gene are SGHNT and YYREEE (reference sequence). Here the CDR3 reads CASSSAGAHYGYTF. For the CDR3, the DNA is TGTGCCAGCAGCTCGGCGGGGGCCCACTATGGCTACACCTTC. The entire variable domain, with the rest obtained from reference TRBV5-4 and TRBJ1-2, is as follows: ETGVTQSPTHLIKTRGQQVTLRCSSQSGHNTVSWYQQALGQGPQFIFQYYREEENGRGNFPPRFSGLQFPNYSSELNVNALELDDSALYLCASSSAGAHYGYTFGSGTRLTVV.

In its sample, this clone was seen a few times. The V call is TRBV9, the J call TRBJ1-2, with 8 bases matching TRBD1. This CDR3 has 13 amino acids. J gave up 8 bases and V 3 bases, and 6 bases lay outside the gene matches. Germline CDR1 and CDR2: SGDLS and YYNGEE. The CDR3 here is CASSDRGRFGYTF. The CDR3 nucleotides are TGTGCCAGCAGCGACAGGGGGAGATTCGGCTACACCTTC.

This chain uses TRBV30 with TRBJ1-1; D perhaps matches TRBD1 (6 bases). Trimming pared 3 bases from V and 2 bases from J, leaving 16 bases between. In germline, CDR1 is GTSNPN, CDR2 SVGIG (reference sequence). The CDR3 spans 15 residues. CDR3 region: CAWRKADSVNTEAFF. CDR3 nucleotide sequence: TGTGCCTGGAGAAAGGCGGACAGCGTTAACACTGAAGCTTTCTTT.

This clone was counted a few times. Within the sample, other DNA sequences also encode this same CDR3. The chain links TRBV7-9 to TRBJ1-6; D is unclear. CDR1 is SEHNR and CDR2 is FQNEAQ in the germline V gene (reference sequence). V shed 4 bases and J shed 8 bases, with 12 bases lying between them. The CDR3 contains 14 residues. The CDR3 region has the DNA TGTGCCAGCAGCTCGGGCGGGAGTGATTCACCCCTCCACTTT. This sequence encodes CASSSGGSDSPLHF.

The gene calls are TRBV5-6 and TRBJ1-1; D gene uncertain. Trimming cost V 7 bases and J 0 bases, with 13 bases left between them. This CDR3 contains 14 residues. Germline-derived CDR1 and CDR2 are SGHDT and YYEEEE. The CDR3 loop reads CASANSPVNTEAFF. As DNA, the CDR3 is TGTGCCAGCGCGAACAGCCCGGTGAACACTGAAGCTTTCTTT.

This rearrangement joins TRBV30 to TRBJ1-2; no clear D gene. The CDR3 is 12 amino acids. CDR1 GTSNPN and CDR2 SVGIG come from the germline V gene (reference sequence). The ends were cut back, 4 bases at V and 3 bases at J, with 9 bases in the middle. In nucleotides, the CDR3 is TGTGCCTGGATTCCAGGCCACTATGGCTACACCTTC. As protein: CAWIPGHYGYTF.

This clone has more than one count but fewer than ten. The genes are TRBV6-6 and TRBJ2-2; D is possibly TRBD1 (6 bases). Germline lookup yields CDR1 MNHNY and CDR2 SVGAGI (reference sequence). The germline V and J ends were trimmed by 7 bases and 2 bases, with 17 bases remaining between them. The CDR3 loop spans 16 amino acids. CDR3 nucleotide sequence: TGTGCCAGCACCGCCCCCGGGACACTAAACACCGGGGAGCTGTTTTTT. Its translation: CASTAPGTLNTGELFF.

The chain employs TRBV6-6 and TRBJ2-5; TRBD2 agrees at 12 bases. With 6 bases clipped from V and 1 base from J, the junction kept 3 bases outside the gene matches. The CDR3 totals 15 residues. The germline V gene encodes CDR1 MNHNY and CDR2 SVGAGI (reference sequence). Written as DNA, the CDR3 is TGTGCCAGCAGACCTAGCGGGGGGGGCCAAGAGACCCAGTACTTC. This sequence encodes CASRPSGGGQETQYF.

This clone was counted only a few times. This sequence joins TRBV6-1 and TRBJ2-3, with 8 bases fitting TRBD2. Germline CDR1 is MNHNS and CDR2 is SASEGT. The V segment lost 2 bases and the J segment 4 bases; nucleotides outside the gene matches: 8. The CDR3 runs 16 residues. CDR3 in amino acids: CASSETLAGPADTQYF. CDR3 DNA: TGTGCCAGCAGTGAAACTCTAGCGGGTCCTGCAGATACGCAGTATTTT.

The chain joins TRBV25-1 to TRBJ2-2; 10 bases are shared with TRBD1. J was trimmed by 1 base and V by 4 bases; bases with no gene match: 3. The CDR3 sequence is 16 residues long. In germline, CDR1 is MGHDK, CDR2 SYGVNS. The CDR3 bases are TGTGCCAGCAGTGGCCGGGACAGGGGGAACACCGGGGAGCTGTTTTTT. This gives the protein CASSGRDRGNTGELFF.

DNA of the CDR3: TGCGCCAGCAGCTTGGTGGGAGTCCAAGAGACCCAGTACTTC. This encodes CASSLVGVQETQYF. The chain couples TRBV5-1 to TRBJ2-5; TRBD2 is a possible D gene (5 bases). There are 14 residues in the CDR3. Trimming took 0 bases from V and 1 from J, leaving 7 bases between them. Germline lookup yields CDR1 SGHRS and CDR2 YFSETQ.

The table lists this clone with a few counts. This chain connects TRBV6-9 to TRBJ1-1; D is ambiguous. V was shortened by 2 bases and J by 1 base, with 11 bases between the two germline ends. The CDR3 is 15 residues long. Germline V gene lookup returns CDR1 MNHGY and CDR2 SVAAGI. The CDR3 nucleotides are TGTGCCAGCAGTTATCCCAAACAAGAGAACACTGAAGCTTTCTTT. This translates into CASSYPKQENTEAFF.

The table lists this clone with a few counts. This rearrangement joins TRBV28 to TRBJ1-5, with D unresolved. The V gene lost 8 bases and the J gene lost 5 bases, with 19 bases spanning the gap. This CDR3 comprises 15 residues. CDR1 and CDR2 (germline): MDHEN, SYDVKM. CDR3 nucleotides: TGTGCCAGCCGGAGTGGAGGCGCCAACTATCAGCCCCAGCATTTT. Its translation: CASRSGGANYQPQHF.

In its sample, this clone was seen a few times. The V and J genes are TRBV9 and TRBJ1-2; no definite D call. The germline V gene has CDR1 SGDLS and CDR2 YYNGEE. V was clipped by 5 bases and J by 5 bases, with 7 bases between them. CDR3 length: 11 amino acids. CDR3 in DNA: TGTGCCAGCAGAGAGGGATATGGCTACACCTTC. Its protein is CASREGYGYTF. The whole variable domain, filled in from reference TRBV9 and TRBJ1-2, reads DSGVTQTPKHLITATGQRVTLRCSPRSGDLSVYWYQQSLDQGLQFLIQYYNGEERAKGNILERFSAQQFPDLHSELNLSSLELGDSALYFCASREGYGYTFGSGTRLTVV.

The chain couples TRBV11-3 to TRBJ1-4, with TRBD1 as a possible D gene (6 bases). CDR3 length: 14 amino acids. Germline CDR1 is SGHNT and CDR2 is YENEEA. V shed 2 bases and J shed 4 bases, with 8 bases lying between them. The CDR3 nucleotides read TGTGCCAGCAGCTTATCACAGGGTAATGAAAAACTGTTTTTT. Amino acid sequence: CASSLSQGNEKLFF.

This clone appeared a few times. The CDR3 bases are TGTGCCAGCAGCCCGTTCGTTTACTCTGGAAACACCATATATTTT. This codes for CASSPFVYSGNTIYF. This chain uses TRBV14 with TRBJ1-3; D gene ambiguous. The ends were cut back, 4 bases at V and 0 bases at J, with 10 bases in the middle. Per germline, CDR1 SGHDN and CDR2 FVKESK. The CDR3 is made up of 15 amino acids.

This clone was counted only a few times. J is TRBJ2-7 and V is TRBV7-2, with D hard to call. Trimming took off 4 bases at V and 4 bases at J, with 14 bases between the two ends. CDR1 is SGHTA and CDR2 is FQGNSA in the germline V gene. The CDR3 covers 14 residues. The DNA for the CDR3 is TGTGCCAGCAGCTACAGTGGGCCTGGGTACGAGCAGTACGTC. Residues: CASSYSGPGYEQYV.